A single count supports the clone carrying this TCR beta chain. The antigen is unknown. V was shortened by 4 bases and J by 8 bases, with 9 bases between the two germline ends. The CDR3 totals 13 residues. The germline V gene has CDR1 SGHTA and CDR2 FQGTGA. The data are from a study of cytomegalovirus exposure and HLA in healthy donors. Overall study: The Caucasian-associated ancestry cluster held 65% to 85% of around 380 genotyped donors.

Points from the study as a whole: According to the study, around 180 TCR beta chains were cytomegalovirus-associated.

PCR involved 60 Vbeta and 13 Jbeta primers. Repertoires were generated with immunoSEQ multiplex PCR, while TCRdb's copy carries only in-frame clones and drops some. Here the sample spans fewer than 250,000 clones, about 80% being singletons. The receptor's source is a man aged 35 to 55 in good health and CMV-seronegative. The J gene is TRBJ1-6, the V gene TRBV7-3; D not certain. Sequencing input: PBMCs. CDR3 protein: CASSSEQHSPLHF. The CDR3 bases are TGTGCCAGCAGCTCCGAACAACATTCACCCCTCCACTTT.